This TCR beta chain was identified during a study of blood T cell repertoires in COVID-19. Study overall: Acute and convalescent COVID-19 specimens originated in the United States, Italy and Spain. PBMCs, B-cell-depleted T cells, or T cells were the source of the cDNA or gDNA that made up the material.

Original data processing: Nucleated cell number was recorded as an estimate derived from reference gene primer amplification. This table comes from immunoSEQ multiplex PCR, and its TCRdb copy is limited to in-frame clones, with some not included. V and J calls plus clone size are reproduced from that table; the DNA served to infer D and trimming. The sample has over 100,000 clones; approximately 87% are singletons. V was clipped by 5 bases and J by 4 bases, with 17 bases between them. The germline V gene encodes CDR1 SGHTA and CDR2 FQGNSA. The CDR3 covers 15 residues. This sequence joins TRBV7-2 and TRBJ1-1; D perhaps matches TRBD1 (5 bases). Sequencing was performed on peripheral blood. The receptor was derived from a woman in her fifties or sixties with acute or convalescent COVID-19. The CDR3 protein is CASSPMRRDLTEAFF. The CDR3 DNA sequence: TGTGCCAGCAGCCCAATGCGCAGGGATCTCACTGAAGCTTTCTTT.